This T cell receptor (beta chain) was captured in a study of Ad26.COV2.S vaccination and SARS-CoV-2 variants. As for the study in general: Donor was assigned to the Ad26.COV2.S arm of trial COV1001.

About this clone: Its antigen is still unknown.

The CDR3 is 12 amino acids. CDR1 is MNHEY and CDR2 is SVGAGI in the germline V gene. The V end lost 8 bases, the J end lost 4 bases, and 9 bases lay between the germline ends. TCRdb keeps only in-frame clones here, not all; method: immunoSEQ multiplex PCR. The data contain roughly 680,000 clones, 89% of them seen just once; the ten biggest clones take up approximately 1.5%. Sample treatment: approximately 18 received Ad26.COV2.S at low or high dose, single or two shots; 5 received placebo; per-sample allocation not given. Material that was analyzed had been drawn on day 63 after the first vaccine or placebo injection. General study points: Non-spike TCR breadth showed similarity between vaccine and placebo recipients. Analytic work on TCR breadth and depth might have understated the full extent of total T cell responses.

The starting material was peripheral blood, obtained in a trial of Ad26.COV2.S vaccine versus placebo. The V and J genes are TRBV6-5 and TRBJ1-3; D perhaps matches TRBD1 (5 bases). The clonotype comes from a person between 18 and 65 years old who received the Ad26.COV2.S COVID-19 vaccine or a placebo. The CDR3 here is CASDSKGNTIYF. As DNA, the CDR3 is TGTGCCAGCGACAGTAAAGGAAACACCATATATTTT.